These 28 T cell receptor beta chains were all obtained from the same sample, sequenced in a study of blood T cells in healthy people across ages. Sample-barcoded 5' priming and a J-beta primer mix drove a second PCR of roughly 7 to 11 cycles. TCRdb reprocessed the 5' RACE reads via MiXCR and lists one record per CDR3 protein. The table shows some 900,000 distinct CDR3 sequences, with 29% occurring only once. Material for sequencing was blood. Source of these receptors: a woman over 75 in good health.

This clonotype was detected many times. The chain carries TRBV6-1 and TRBJ1-2; tentative D call: TRBD1 (6 bases). Germline V gene lookup returns CDR1 MNHNS and CDR2 SASEGT. The CDR3 runs 14 residues. Trimming pared 6 bases from V and 4 bases from J, leaving 15 bases between. CDR3 sequence: CASRTGQLSYGYTF. The CDR3, as DNA: TGTGCCAGCAGAACCGGACAGCTCTCCTATGGCTACACCTTC.

This chain uses TRBV6-5 with TRBJ2-6; D perhaps matches TRBD1 (6 bases). V was cut by 7 bases and J by 0 bases, with 10 bases left in between. Germline V gives CDR1 MNHEY, CDR2 SVGAGI. The CDR3 is 15 residues long. The CDR3 sequence is CASTKGDSGANVLTF. CDR3 in DNA: TGTGCCAGCACCAAGGGGGACTCTGGGGCCAACGTCCTGACTTTC.

At least ten counts were recorded for this clonotype. The gene calls are TRBV27 and TRBJ2-3; 8 bases match TRBD1. Germline V CDR1 and CDR2: MNHEY, SMNVEV (reference sequence). This CDR3 comprises 14 residues. V was clipped by 9 bases and J by 0 bases; unmatched bases: 5. The CDR3 spells CASSGQVSTDTQYF. CDR3 in DNA: TGTGCCAGTTCGGGACAGGTTAGCACAGATACGCAGTATTTT.

The count of this clonotype is one. The chain couples TRBV12-3 or TRBV12-4 to TRBJ2-3; perhaps TRBD2 as D (5 bases). The ends were cut back, 6 bases at V and 6 bases at J, with 19 bases in the middle. CDR3 length: 15 amino acids. CDR3 coding DNA: TGTGCCAGCAGCGCGGGCACCTTTTTGGCTGATACGCAGTATTTT. Its translation: CASSAGTFLADTQYF.

The chain links TRBV10-1 to TRBJ2-7, with 9 bases fitting TRBD2. Trimming took 4 bases from V and 7 from J; bases not matched to a gene: 11. The CDR3 consists of 15 residues. The germline V gene has CDR1 WNHNN and CDR2 SYGVQD (reference sequence). The CDR3 reads CASSAKGGGVDEQYF. Here the CDR3 DNA reads TGCGCCAGCAGTGCTAAGGGCGGGGGGGTCGATGAGCAGTACTTC.

The table lists this clonotype with a count of one. A much bigger clone sits one base away, suggesting this may be a read error. The chain links TRBV7-9 to TRBJ2-1; D not resolved. This CDR3 is 11 amino acids long. Germline CDR1 is SEHNR and CDR2 is FQNEAQ (reference sequence). CDR3 region: CSSTLGSEQFF. The CDR3 DNA reads as TGTTCCAGTACCCTCGGCAGTGAGCAGTTCTTC. Full variable domain (remainder filled in from reference TRBV7-9 and TRBJ2-1): DTGVSQNPRHKITKRGQNVTFRCDPISEHNRLYWYRQTLGQGPEFLTYFQNEAQLEKSRLLSDRFSAERPKGSFSTLEIQRTEQGDSAMYLCSSTLGSEQFFGPGTRLTVL.

This clonotype was seen repeatedly, ten times or more. V usage is TRBV7-2 and J usage is TRBJ1-5, with D perhaps matching TRBD1 (5 bases). The CDR3 loop spans 14 amino acids. The V end lost 2 bases, the J end lost 6 bases, and 11 bases lay between the germline ends. Germline V gene lookup returns CDR1 SGHTA and CDR2 FQGNSA. CDR3 sequence reads: CASSLRGRGQPQHF. CDR3 DNA: TGTGCCAGCAGCTTAAGGGGACGGGGTCAGCCCCAGCATTTT.

This clonotype was detected ten times or more. This chain links TRBV7-9 with TRBJ2-5; D is unclear. The CDR3 is 12 amino acids. Trimming removed 5 bases at V and 1 base at J, with 5 bases between. Germline V gene sequence: CDR1 SEHNR, CDR2 FQNEAQ (reference sequence). The DNA for the CDR3 is TGTGCCAGCAGCGGGCTCCAAGAGACCCAGTACTTC. It codes for CASSGLQETQYF.

V and J are TRBV20-1 and TRBJ2-2; 8 nucleotides agree with TRBD2. CDR1 and CDR2 (germline): DFQATT, SNEGSKA (reference sequence). The V gene end was trimmed by 4 bases and the J gene end by 0 bases; junction bases not matched to a gene: 1. The CDR3 consists of 14 residues. This CDR3 reads CSATGGANTGELFF. The CDR3 region has the DNA TGCAGTGCTACCGGGGGGGCGAACACCGGGGAGCTGTTTTTT.

This clonotype appeared many times. The gene calls are TRBV12-3 or TRBV12-4 and TRBJ2-5; 9 nucleotides line up with TRBD1. V shed 6 bases, J shed 4 bases, and the junction held 12 bases outside the gene matches. The CDR3 covers 16 residues. The CDR3 DNA sequence: TGTGCCAGCAGCCCGTCCGGACAGGGGAATGGAGAGACCCAGTACTTC. Translated, it gives CASSPSGQGNGETQYF.

CDR3 bases: TGTGCCAGTAGTAACGGACTAGCGGGGCGACAAGAGACCCAGTACTTC. Translation: CASSNGLAGRQETQYF. V usage is TRBV19 and J usage is TRBJ2-5; 12 bases line up with TRBD2. Germline V gene sequence: CDR1 LNHDA, CDR2 SQIVND (reference sequence). With V trimmed by 4 bases and J by 2 bases, 5 bases remained unmatched. The CDR3 sequence is 16 residues long.

This clonotype has a count of ten or more. V usage is TRBV3-1 and J usage is TRBJ2-5; 9 bases agree with TRBD1. CDR3 length equals 14 residues. With 5 bases clipped from V and 2 bases from J, the junction kept 3 bases outside the gene matches. Germline-derived CDR1 and CDR2 are LGHDT and YNNKEL (reference sequence). CDR3 nucleotide sequence: TGTGCCAGCAGCGACAGGGGGGTTCAAGAGACCCAGTACTTC. It yields the protein CASSDRGVQETQYF.

As concerns this clonotype: Relative to the germline gene, one junction end is altered; a read error may explain this. CDR3 sequence: CASRKSRDGNEELFF. The CDR3 region has the DNA TGTGCCAGCAGAAAGTCCCGGGACGGGAATGAAGAACTGTTTTTT. The genes are TRBV6-5 and TRBJ1-4, with D perhaps matching TRBD1 (5 bases). Per the germline V gene, CDR1 is MNHEY and CDR2 is SVGAGI. The CDR3 is 15 residues long.

Worth noting for this clonotype: Sequence at one end of the junction differs from germline and may be a read error. The rearrangement links TRBV6-5 to TRBJ1-5; D remains unclear. CDR1 and CDR2 (germline): MNHEY, SVGAGI. This CDR3 contains 14 residues. The CDR3 nucleotides are TGTGCCAGCAGATCGGGAGTAGGCCATCAGCCCCAACATTTT. Its protein product is CASRSGVGHQPQHF.

Only a few counts were recorded for this clonotype. A read error may explain this, as a much larger clone is one base away. This chain joins TRBV20-1 and TRBJ2-4; 7 bases fit TRBD1. TRBJ2-5 matches the DNA end more closely, so the J call is doubtful. Germline V lookup: CDR1 DFQATT, CDR2 SNEGSKA (reference sequence). CDR3 length: 15 residues. The CDR3: CSAVTQARGPETQYF. The DNA for the CDR3 is TGCAGTGCCGTGACACAGGCGAGGGGGCCAGAGACCCAGTACTTC.

In this sample, this clonotype turned up a few times. The CDR3 coding sequence is TGTGCCATCGGTGGGACTCGGACAGCCCAAGAGACCCAGTACTTC. This encodes CAIGGTRTAQETQYF. The chain links TRBV10-3 to TRBJ2-5, with D possibly being TRBD1 or TRBD2 (6 bases each). The CDR3 is 15 residues long. Trimming shortened V by 8 bases and J by 1 base, and 17 bases separated the two germline ends. CDR1 and CDR2 (germline): ENHRY, SYGVKD.

This clonotype was counted at least ten times. The V call is TRBV10-2, the J call TRBJ2-5; a weak D match, TRBD1 (5 bases). V was clipped by 0 bases and J by 0 bases, with 8 bases between them. Germline CDR1 WSHSY, CDR2 SAAADI. The CDR3 is 15 residues long. The CDR3 nucleotides read TGCGCCAGCAGTGAGTCTGGCAGGGACCAAGAGACCCAGTACTTC. Encoded protein: CASSESGRDQETQYF.

This clonotype came up a few times. The gene calls are TRBV12-3 or TRBV12-4 and TRBJ1-2; D unresolved. With 5 bases removed from V and 0 bases from J, the gap between germline ends came to 10 bases. This CDR3 has 14 amino acids. CDR3 in amino acids: CASSVRSANYGYTF. The CDR3 DNA sequence: TGTGCCAGCAGTGTACGGTCGGCTAACTATGGCTACACCTTC.

CDR3 sequence (DNA): TGTGCCAGCAGCTTAGCACAGGGATTGAGGAACACTGAAGCTTTCTTT. Translated: CASSLAQGLRNTEAFF. The V gene is TRBV7-6, the J gene TRBJ1-1; maybe TRBD1 (6 bases). V was cut by 0 bases and J by 1 base, with 12 bases left in between. Germline CDR1 is SGHVS and CDR2 is FNYEAQ. The CDR3 is 16 residues long.

In its sample, this clonotype was seen many times. This chain connects TRBV28 to TRBJ2-5, with a weak D call TRBD1 (7 bases). The CDR3 has 15 residues. Germline values: CDR1 MDHEN, CDR2 SYDVKM. Trimming pared 7 bases from V and 3 bases from J, leaving 18 bases between. This CDR3 is CASNGAGGIEETQYF. Here the CDR3 DNA reads TGTGCCAGCAACGGGGCAGGGGGGATCGAAGAGACCCAGTACTTC.

This clonotype has more than one count but fewer than ten. This chain links TRBV5-1 with TRBJ2-4; possible D gene TRBD1, 6 bases. The V and J ends lost 2 bases and 6 bases respectively, with 18 bases between them. CDR1 SGHRS and CDR2 YFSETQ come from the germline V gene. This CDR3 contains 16 residues. The CDR3 DNA is TGCGCCAGCAGCTTTGCAGGGGCGAGCTCGGGAAACATTCAGTACTTC. This codes for CASSFAGASSGNIQYF.

This clonotype was recorded at least ten times. The chain employs TRBV29-1 and TRBJ1-2, with TRBD1 as a possible D gene (5 bases). Looked up from germline, CDR1 is SQVTM and CDR2 is ANQGSEA. This CDR3 has 12 amino acids. Deletions cut 4 bases from V and 8 bases from J, with 14 bases between. The CDR3 loop is CSVGIGVGGYTF. The CDR3 DNA reads as TGCAGCGTTGGGATAGGGGTTGGCGGCTACACCTTC.

Only a few counts were recorded for this clonotype. A much bigger clone sits one base away, suggesting this may be a read error. The V call is TRBV20-1, the J call TRBJ2-7; TRBD2 matches at 8 bases. This CDR3 is built from 15 residues. The V gene's germline CDR1 is DFQATT and CDR2 SNEGSKA (reference sequence). CDR3 nucleotides: TGCAATGCTAGAGCAAGCGGGGGAAAAGTCTACGAGCAGTACTTC. Protein sequence: CNARASGGKVYEQYF.

The table lists this clonotype with a few counts. The rearrangement joins TRBV2 to TRBJ1-2, with 7 positions matching TRBD1. Trimming at V came to 6 bases and at J to 7 bases, leaving 8 bases not matched to a gene. The CDR3 runs 13 residues. CDR1 SNHLY and CDR2 FYNNEI come from the germline V gene. The DNA of the CDR3 is TGTGCCAGCAGGCACAGGGGCGATTTTGGCTACACCTTC. Translated: CASRHRGDFGYTF. Full variable domain (missing parts from reference TRBV2 and TRBJ1-2): EPEVTQTPSHQVTQMGQEVILRCVPISNHLYFYWYRQILGQKVEFLVSFYNNEISEKSEIFDDQFSVERPDGSNFTLKIRSTKLEDSAMYFCASRHRGDFGYTFGSGTRLTVV.

This chain links TRBV7-2 with TRBJ1-2; D gene ambiguous. Trimming took off 5 bases at V and 7 bases at J, with 8 bases between the two ends. Germline CDR1 and CDR2: SGHTA and FQGNSA. The CDR3 sequence is 11 residues long. The CDR3 sequence is CASSPRVGYTF. Here the CDR3 DNA reads TGTGCCAGCAGCCCGCGGGTTGGCTACACCTTC.

At least ten counts were recorded for this clonotype. The chain recombines TRBV11-2 with TRBJ1-1; 11 bases are a match to TRBD1. The CDR3 covers 14 residues. CDR1 and CDR2 (germline): SGHAT, FQNNGV. V lost 5 bases, J lost 5 bases, and 4 bases stayed unmatched. The CDR3 DNA is TGTGCCAGCAGCCGGGACAGGGGGGGAACTGAAGCTTTCTTT. This codes for CASSRDRGGTEAFF.

The chain combines TRBV12-3 or TRBV12-4 with TRBJ2-7; the D is unclear. The CDR3 spans 13 residues. Trimming took 5 bases from V and 0 from J, leaving 8 bases between them. This CDR3 is CASSADPSYEQYF. In DNA form, the CDR3 reads TGTGCCAGCAGTGCCGACCCCTCCTACGAGCAGTACTTC.

This clonotype was detected a few times. This chain uses TRBV20-1 with TRBJ2-3; 8 positions agree with TRBD2. The germline V gene has CDR1 DFQATT and CDR2 SNEGSKA (reference sequence). The CDR3 runs 14 residues. V lost 5 bases to trimming and J lost 3 bases; unmatched junction nucleotides: 7. As DNA, the CDR3 is TGCAGTGCTCCTAAGCGGGGGAGGACAGATACGCAGTATTTT. Its translation: CSAPKRGRTDTQYF.